A single sample gave rise to the 15 T cell receptor beta chains below, sequenced in a study. MiXCR, applied by TCRdb to the 5' RACE reads, yields one record per CDR3 protein. The table has around 2,900 distinct CDR3 sequences, 6.5% to 7% seen once. Material: total memory T cells from blood PBMCs. Specified subset: transitional memory CD4+ T cells. Receptor source: a female donor with HIV.

In its sample, this clonotype ranks as medium-sized (0.01 to 0.1%). V usage is TRBV14 and J usage is TRBJ1-1; the D is unclear. Trimming cost V 1 base and J 7 bases, with 13 bases left between them. Germline V gene sequence: CDR1 SGHDN, CDR2 FVKESK. This CDR3 has 14 residues. CDR3 DNA: TGTGCCAGCAGCCAAGCGGGTTATGGCAGTGAAGCTTTCTTT. Protein product: CASSQAGYGSEAFF.

By share of the sample, this clonotype is large. The rearrangement uses TRBV6-1 and TRBJ1-2; possible D gene TRBD1, 6 bases. The CDR3 length is 13 residues. Germline V gene sequence: CDR1 MNHNS, CDR2 SASEGT. V was shortened by 6 bases and J by 0 bases, with 8 bases between the two germline ends. CDR3 in DNA: TGTGCCAGCAGCAGGGGAGCTAACTATGGCTACACCTTC. Translating gives CASSRGANYGYTF.

With regard to this clonotype: A much bigger clone sits one base away, suggesting this may be a read error. The CDR3 DNA reads TGTGCCAGCAGGTGGTTTTTGCGGGGGGACAATGAGCAGTTCTTC. This sequence encodes CASRWFLRGDNEQFF. V gene TRBV13 combines with J gene TRBJ2-1; TRBD2 matches 8 bases. The germline V gene has CDR1 PRHDT and CDR2 FYEKMQ (reference sequence). This CDR3 region has 15 residues. V shed 6 bases and J 5 bases; nucleotides not matched to a gene: 9.

The chain links TRBV18 to TRBJ2-7; D may match TRBD1 or TRBD2 (5 bases each). Germline values: CDR1 KGHSH, CDR2 LQKENI. CDR3 length: 16 residues. Between the trimmed V and J ends, which lost 3 bases and 7 bases, there was a span of 22 bases. For the CDR3, the DNA is TGTGCCAGCTCACCCGGGACGTGGCGTGCCGGTAGTGAGCAGTACGTC. This codes for CASSPGTWRAGSEQYV.

The genes are TRBV7-9 and TRBJ2-3, with TRBD1 matching 10 bases. The junction had 9 bases not matched to a gene; V was cut back by 5 bases and J by 7 bases. Germline loops: CDR1 SEHNR, CDR2 FQNEAQ (reference sequence). CDR3 length: 15 residues. The CDR3 DNA follows: TGTGCCAGCAGCCCCAGGGACAGGGGCGAATATACGCAGTATTTT. Protein: CASSPRDRGEYTQYF.

This clonotype occurred a few times. The CDR3 DNA reads TGTGCCAGCAGCTCCTCGCTGCAGGCTGAAGCTTTCTTT. Translating gives CASSSSLQAEAFF. V and J are TRBV7-7 and TRBJ1-1; D uncertain. V was trimmed by 4 bases and J by 6 bases, leaving 12 bases between them. The V gene's germline CDR1 is SSHAT and CDR2 FNYEAQ (reference sequence). CDR3 length equals 13 residues.

This clonotype was observed once. Being one base from a much bigger clone, this may be a read error. The chain carries TRBV7-2 and TRBJ1-2; 7 bases fit TRBD1. Germline assignment: CDR1 SGHTA and CDR2 FQGNSA. With 5 bases clipped from V and 7 bases from J, the junction kept 7 bases outside the gene matches. The CDR3 is made up of 13 amino acids. CDR3 sequence (DNA): TGTACCAGCAGCCAGGACAGGAGGCTTGGCTACACCTTC. This codes for CTSSQDRRLGYTF. Looking up the rest from reference TRBV7-2 and TRBJ1-2 gives the full variable domain: GAGVSQSPSNKVTEKGKDVELRCDPISGHTALYWYRQSLGQGLEFLIYFQGNSAPDKSGLPSDRFSAERTGGSVSTLTIQRTQQEDSAVYLCTSSQDRRLGYTFGSGTRLTVV.

By share, this clonotype ranks as medium-sized (0.01 to 0.1%). The CDR3 loop is CASSGLSGSTDTQYF. CDR3 in DNA: TGTGCCAGTAGTGGACTTAGCGGGAGCACAGATACGCAGTATTTT. The chain couples TRBV19 to TRBJ2-3, with 7 bases that match TRBD2. Germline V gives CDR1 LNHDA, CDR2 SQIVND (reference sequence). The CDR3 spans 15 residues. Germline trimming cut 5 bases from V and 0 bases from J; bases unmatched to any gene: 5.

By share, this clonotype ranks as medium-sized (0.01 to 0.1%). CDR3 in amino acids: CASSYSLSMNTEAFF. The CDR3 nucleotides are TGCGCCAGCAGCTATTCCCTAAGCATGAACACTGAAGCTTTCTTT. This chain links TRBV4-3 with TRBJ1-1, with D uncertain. Trimming left V 5 bases short and J 0 bases short, with 13 bases between. Looked up from germline, CDR1 is LGHNA and CDR2 is YSLEER. CDR3 length equals 15 residues.

In this sample, this clonotype is medium-sized. The J gene is TRBJ1-1, the V gene TRBV18, with TRBD1 matching over 7 bases. This CDR3 has 15 residues. After removal of 4 bases from V and 2 bases from J, the junction contained 7 bases not matched to a gene. Germline assignment: CDR1 KGHSH and CDR2 LQKENI. The CDR3: CASSQEQGSNTEAFF. In nucleotides, the CDR3 is TGTGCCAGCTCACAAGAACAGGGGTCAAACACTGAAGCTTTCTTT.

This clonotype is medium-sized by share. The chain carries TRBV12-5 and TRBJ1-1; 7 nucleotides agree with TRBD1. CDR3 length: 13 residues. Per the germline V gene, CDR1 is LGHNT and CDR2 is FRNRAP. V trimming: 7 bases; J trimming: 3 bases; junction bases outside the gene matches: 5. DNA of the CDR3: TGTGCTAGTGTCAACGACAGGGACACTGAAGCTTTCTTT. It translates to CASVNDRDTEAFF. Looking up the rest from reference TRBV12-5 and TRBJ1-1 gives the full variable domain: DARVTQTPRHKVTEMGQEVTMRCQPILGHNTVFWYRQTMMQGLELLAYFRNRAPLDDSGMPKDRFSAEMPDATLATLKIQPSEPRDSAVYFCASVNDRDTEAFFGQGTRLTVV.

This clonotype has a handful of counts. The V gene is TRBV19, the J gene TRBJ1-1, with 9 bases fitting TRBD1. Germline V lookup: CDR1 LNHDA, CDR2 SQIVND (reference sequence). V dropped 4 bases and J dropped 5; count of bases not matched to a gene: 11. The CDR3 has 16 amino acids. The CDR3 loop is CASSTWDRDSFTEAFF. In nucleotides, the CDR3 is TGTGCCAGTAGTACCTGGGACAGGGACTCTTTTACTGAAGCTTTCTTT.

This clonotype was picked up a small number of times. This chain uses TRBV30 with TRBJ1-1; 9 bases match TRBD1. This CDR3 region has 10 residues. Trimming at V came to 6 bases and at J to 11 bases, leaving 4 bases not matched to a gene. The germline V gene encodes CDR1 GTSNPN and CDR2 SVGIG (reference sequence). The CDR3 nucleotides are TGTGCCTGCTACAGGGGGCAGGCTTTCTTT. Its translation: CACYRGQAFF.

There are a few counts of this clonotype. CDR3 coding DNA: TGTGCCACCAGCAGAGATCTGTTGGGTCAAGAGACCCAGTACTTC. Its protein product is CATSRDLLGQETQYF. The V and J genes are TRBV15 and TRBJ2-5; D call uncertain. Germline V gene sequence: CDR1 LNHNV, CDR2 YYDKDF (reference sequence). The ends were cut back, 0 bases at V and 2 bases at J, with 10 bases in the middle. This CDR3 has 15 amino acids.

This clonotype qualifies as large. The chain links TRBV20-1 to TRBJ1-1; the D gene is possibly TRBD1 (5 bases). There are 14 residues in the CDR3. V gave up 5 bases and J gave up 5 bases, with 18 bases separating them. In germline, CDR1 is DFQATT, CDR2 SNEGSKA (reference sequence). The CDR3 nucleotides are TGCAGTGCTCTAAACCCAGGGCGGGGGACTGAAGCTTTCTTT. This codes for CSALNPGRGTEAFF.